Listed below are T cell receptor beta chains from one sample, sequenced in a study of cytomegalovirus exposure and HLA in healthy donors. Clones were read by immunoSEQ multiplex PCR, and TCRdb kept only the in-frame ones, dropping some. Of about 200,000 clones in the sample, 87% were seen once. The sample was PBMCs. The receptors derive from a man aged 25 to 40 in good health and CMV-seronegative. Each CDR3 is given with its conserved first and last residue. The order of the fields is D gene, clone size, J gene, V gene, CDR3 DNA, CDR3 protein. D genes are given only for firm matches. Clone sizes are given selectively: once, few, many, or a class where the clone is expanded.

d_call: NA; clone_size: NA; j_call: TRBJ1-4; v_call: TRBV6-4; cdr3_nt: TGTGCCAGCAGTGAAGGCGCAGGTCTTACAACTAATGAAAAACTGTTTTTT; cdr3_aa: CASSEGAGLTTNEKLFF
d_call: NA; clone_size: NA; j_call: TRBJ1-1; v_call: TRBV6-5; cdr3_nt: TGTGCCAGCAGTCCACGGGAGGGGCGCGACACTGAAGCTTTCTTT; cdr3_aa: CASSPREGRDTEAFF
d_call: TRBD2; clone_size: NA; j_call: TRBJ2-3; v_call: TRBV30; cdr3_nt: TGTGCCTGGAGTTCACCGGGACTAGCGTTCTCGCGCACAGATACGCAGTATTTT; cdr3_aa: CAWSSPGLAFSRTDTQYF
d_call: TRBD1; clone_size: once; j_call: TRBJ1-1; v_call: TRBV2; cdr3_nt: TGTGCCAGCAGTGAAGAGTCAGGGGGAAGGACTGAAGCTTTCTTT; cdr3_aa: CASSEESGGRTEAFF
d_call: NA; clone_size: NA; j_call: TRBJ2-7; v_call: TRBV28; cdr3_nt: TGTGCCAGCAGCTATCTCTTCTACGAGCAGTACTTC; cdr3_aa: CASSYLFYEQYF
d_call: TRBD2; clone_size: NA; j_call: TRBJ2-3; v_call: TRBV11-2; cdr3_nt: TGTGCCAGCAGCTTTGCGGGAGCGTCAGATACGCAGTATTTT; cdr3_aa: CASSFAGASDTQYF
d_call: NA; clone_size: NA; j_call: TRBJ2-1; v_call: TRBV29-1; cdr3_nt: TGCAGCGTGGCAAGGGGGGGAGGGTCCTACAATGAGCAGTTCTTC; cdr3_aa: CSVARGGGSYNEQFF
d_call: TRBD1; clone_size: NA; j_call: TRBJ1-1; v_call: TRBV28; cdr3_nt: TGTGCCAGCAGTTTTTTGGGACAGGGGTCTGCTGAAGCTTTCTTT; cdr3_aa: CASSFLGQGSAEAFF
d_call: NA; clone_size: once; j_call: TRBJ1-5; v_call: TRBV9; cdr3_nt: TGTGCCAGCGGAGCAAGGACCGACAGGCCTGATCAGCCCCAGCATTTT; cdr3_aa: CASGARTDRPDQPQHF
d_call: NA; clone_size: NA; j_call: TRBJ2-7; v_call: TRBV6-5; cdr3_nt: TGTGCCAGCAGTTACTCGAGTAGAGAGTACGAGCAGTACTTC; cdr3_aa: CASSYSSREYEQYF
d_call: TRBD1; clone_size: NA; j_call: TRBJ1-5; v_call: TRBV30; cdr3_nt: TGTGCCTGGAGCAAAAGACAGGGGGCTGCCAATCAGCCCCAGCATTTT; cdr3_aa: CAWSKRQGAANQPQHF
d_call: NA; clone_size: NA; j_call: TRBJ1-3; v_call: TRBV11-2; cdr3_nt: TGTGCCAGCAGCATACAGGGAAACACCATATATTTT; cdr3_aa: CASSIQGNTIYF
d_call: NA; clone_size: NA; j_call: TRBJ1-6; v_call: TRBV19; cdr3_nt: TGTGCCAGTAGTATCGAGGAGCGGGGTTCACCCCTCCACTTT; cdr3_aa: CASSIEERGSPLHF
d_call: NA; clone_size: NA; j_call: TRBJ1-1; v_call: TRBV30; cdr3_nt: TGTGCCTTGATACAGGGTGTTGGGGCTTTCTTT; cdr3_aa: CALIQGVGAFF
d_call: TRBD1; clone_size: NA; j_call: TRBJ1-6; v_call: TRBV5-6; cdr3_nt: TGTGCCAGCAGCCCCTCGGGACAGCCCAATTCACCCCTCCACTTT; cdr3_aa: CASSPSGQPNSPLHF
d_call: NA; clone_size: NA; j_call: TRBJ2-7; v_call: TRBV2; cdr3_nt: TGTGCCAGCAGTGAAGACGATGGTGGGGGGATCGGCGAGCAGTACTTC; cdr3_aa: CASSEDDGGGIGEQYF
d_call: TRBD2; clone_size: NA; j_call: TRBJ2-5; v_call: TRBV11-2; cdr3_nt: TGTGCCAGCAGCCCCACCCCAGCGGGGGGAAGGCGGGAGACCCAGTACTTC; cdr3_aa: CASSPTPAGGRRETQYF
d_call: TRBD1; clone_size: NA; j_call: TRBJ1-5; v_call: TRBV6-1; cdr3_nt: TGTGCCAGCAGCTCCACAGGGGGCATTCGTCAGCCCCAGCATTTT; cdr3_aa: CASSSTGGIRQPQHF
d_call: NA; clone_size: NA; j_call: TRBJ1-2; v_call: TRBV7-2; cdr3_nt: TGTGCCAGCAGCACTGGAGCAGTCAACTATGGCTACACCTTC; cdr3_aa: CASSTGAVNYGYTF
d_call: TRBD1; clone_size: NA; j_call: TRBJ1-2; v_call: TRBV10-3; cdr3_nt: TGTGCCATCAGTGACCCGACACGGGCAGGGGGCAATTATGGCTACACCTTC; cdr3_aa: CAISDPTRAGGNYGYTF
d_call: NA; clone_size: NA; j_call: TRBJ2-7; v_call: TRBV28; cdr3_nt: TGTGCCAGCAGCCCCACACGAGGGGAGCAGTACTTC; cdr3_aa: CASSPTRGEQYF
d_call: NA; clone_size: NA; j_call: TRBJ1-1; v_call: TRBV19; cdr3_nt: TGTGCCAGTAGTACCCGGGGGAGCGTCGGGACTGAAGCTTTCTTT; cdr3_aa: CASSTRGSVGTEAFF
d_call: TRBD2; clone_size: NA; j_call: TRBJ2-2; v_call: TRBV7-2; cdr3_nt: TGTGCCATGAGCCGGGGGGGGTTCACCGGGGAGCTGTTTTTT; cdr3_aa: CAMSRGGFTGELFF
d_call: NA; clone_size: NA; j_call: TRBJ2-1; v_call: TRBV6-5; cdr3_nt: TGTGCCAGCAGTCAAAATTTCTTAGCTGGCAATGAGCAGTTCTTC; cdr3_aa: CASSQNFLAGNEQFF
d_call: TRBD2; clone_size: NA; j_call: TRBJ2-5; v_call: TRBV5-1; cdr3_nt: TGCGCCAGCAGCTTGGAGGGAGGGGAGACCCAGTACTTC; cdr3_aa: CASSLEGGETQYF
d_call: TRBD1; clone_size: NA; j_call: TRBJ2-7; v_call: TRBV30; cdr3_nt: TGTGCCTGGACCAGGGACAGGGAGGACGAGCAGTACTTC; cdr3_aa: CAWTRDREDEQYF
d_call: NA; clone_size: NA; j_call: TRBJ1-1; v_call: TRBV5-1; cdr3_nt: TGCGCCAGCAGCCAAGACAGTAGACTTACTGAAGCTTTCTTT; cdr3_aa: CASSQDSRLTEAFF
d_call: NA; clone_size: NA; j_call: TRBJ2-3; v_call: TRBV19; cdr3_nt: TGTGCCAGTAGTATAGAGGCGTCGGGGAAGTCCACAGATACGCAGTATTTT; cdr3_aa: CASSIEASGKSTDTQYF
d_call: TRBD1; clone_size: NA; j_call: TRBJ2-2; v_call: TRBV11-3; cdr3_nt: TGTGCCAGCAGCTTAGTTTTGTTAGGGGGCGAAACCGGGGAGCTGTTTTTT; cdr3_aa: CASSLVLLGGETGELFF